This note documents a single TCR beta chain sequence. Its antigen remains unidentified. The sample is drawn from a study of monozygotic twins with cystic fibrosis. Study context: With about 16 PCR cycles, barcoded libraries came from approximately 2.8 micrograms of fragmented DNA.

Assay used: immunoSEQ multiplex PCR; TCRdb lists only in-frame clones, some missing. Of some 32,000 clones in the sample, 80% to 95% were seen once. Study observations and caveats: J usage was most co-twin-similar in 8 of 16 pairs, V in 13. Low clonality (median roughly 0.009) suggested a mostly naive repertoire.

V dropped 5 bases and J dropped 8; count of bases not matched to a gene: 18. The CDR3 is 19 residues long. Germline V gene lookup returns CDR1 SGHKS and CDR2 YYEKEE (reference sequence). The sequence derives from a girl aged 2-10 years with cystic fibrosis. Sequencing used blood. The V call is TRBV5-5, the J call TRBJ2-1; 14 bases agree with TRBD2. CDR3 sequence: CASSPGLAGAEGLVYEQFF. Written as DNA, the CDR3 is TGTGCCAGCAGTCCGGGACTAGCGGGAGCGGAAGGATTAGTCTATGAGCAGTTCTTC.